The T cell receptor beta chain under discussion was sequenced for a study of blood T cell repertoires in COVID-19. Study-level information: Acute-phase and convalescent COVID-19 samples originated in the United States, Italy and Spain. Sources were T cells, B-cell-depleted T cells, or PBMCs; the material itself was cDNA or gDNA.

Trimming cost V 0 bases and J 1 base, with 8 bases left between them. The CDR3 has 15 residues. The germline CDR1 and CDR2 sequences are SGHRS and YFSETQ. In the original processing: Amplifying reference gene primers gave estimates of nucleated cell counts. Sequenced by immunoSEQ multiplex PCR; TCRdb stores in-frame clones only, minus some. The V and J calls and the clone size are those of that table, but D and trimming were determined from the DNA. The sample holds about 150,000 clones; approximately 84% are singletons and the top ten take around 14%. The sample consisted of peripheral blood. This rearrangement joins TRBV5-1 to TRBJ2-1, with unresolved D. The receptor was isolated from a woman older than 75 with acute or convalescent COVID-19. The CDR3 sequence is CASSLGSTSYNEQFF. CDR3 bases: TGCGCCAGCAGCTTGGGCTCAACTTCCTACAATGAGCAGTTCTTC.